This T cell receptor (beta chain) was captured by sequencing in a study of cytomegalovirus exposure and HLA in healthy donors. Study-wide findings and caveats: In a later analysis, HLA-associated TCR beta chains were more clonally expanded than equally common others. A later analysis reportedly found that, within productive TCRs, an Asian-associated ancestry cluster had fewer N-insertions than the mean observed across the approximately 700 donors.

CDR1 and CDR2 from the germline V gene are MRHNA and SNTAGT. With V trimmed by 4 bases and J by 3 bases, 7 bases remained unmatched. CDR3 length equals 15 residues. Regarding this clone: The antigen is undetermined.

PCR used 60 Vbeta primers and 13 Jbeta primers. Sequenced by immunoSEQ multiplex PCR; TCRdb stores in-frame clones only, minus some. The data contain roughly 190,000 clones, about four fifths of them singletons. The receptor's source is a woman aged 35 to 49 in good health and CMV-seronegative. Sequenced: PBMCs. This chain uses TRBV6-4 with TRBJ2-3; TRBD2 matches at 7 bases. CDR3 in DNA: TGTGCCAGCAGTGCTAGCGGTTGGCTAACAGATACGCAGTATTTT. Protein: CASSASGWLTDTQYF.